The TCR beta chain described here comes from a study of Ad26.COV2.S vaccination and SARS-CoV-2 variants. In regard to this clone: What it binds is not known. The sample carries other DNA sequences with the same CDR3.

Regarding treatment: approximately 18 received Ad26.COV2.S at low or high dose, single or two shots; 5 received placebo; per-sample allocation not given. Sampling happened 63 days after the first vaccine or placebo injection. The method was immunoSEQ multiplex PCR; TCRdb's version includes in-frame clones alone and lacks a portion of them. The sample holds approximately 400,000 clones, approximately 85% seen once. The germline gives CDR1 SNHLY, CDR2 FYNNEI. Germline trimming cut 8 bases from V and 4 bases from J; bases unmatched to any gene: 5. The CDR3 consists of 13 residues. Regarding the study as a whole: Breadth and depth estimates from TCRs may understate total T cell responses.

Here the sequenced sample was peripheral blood, taken in a trial of Ad26.COV2.S vaccine versus placebo. The source of this sequence is a person between 18 and 60 years old who received the Ad26.COV2.S COVID-19 vaccine or a placebo. The chain carries TRBV2 and TRBJ1-5, with 7 bases matching TRBD1. DNA for the CDR3: TGTGCCAGCCGTAGGACAGGAAATCAGCCCCAGCATTTT. Protein: CASRRTGNQPQHF.